This T cell receptor beta chain was sequenced for a study of blood T cell repertoires in COVID-19. Under the authors' procedure: It was from reference gene primer amplification that nucleated cell counts were estimated. TCRdb's copy holds only in-frame clones and misses some; the assay was immunoSEQ multiplex PCR. That table furnishes V, J and clone size, whereas the DNA furnished D and trimming. Altogether fewer than 250,000 clones are present, 70% to 90% being singletons, with the ten largest covering roughly 4.6%. V lost 4 bases and J 5 bases, leaving 17 bases between the germline ends. In germline, CDR1 is SEHNR, CDR2 FQNEAQ (reference sequence). The CDR3 is 15 amino acids.

This TCR came from a woman in her seventies with active or convalescent COVID-19. Sequencing was carried out using peripheral blood. This chain uses TRBV7-9 with TRBJ2-5; D may be TRBD2 (5 bases). This CDR3 is CASSYSTTPAETQYF. The CDR3 DNA reads TGTGCCAGCAGCTACTCGACTACCCCGGCGGAGACCCAGTACTTC.